The next 23 T cell receptor beta chains were all read from a single sample in a study of blood T cell repertoires in COVID-19. Measured with immunoSEQ multiplex PCR; TCRdb has only the in-frame clones, and not every one. The sample consists of around 42,000 clones, around 81% of them appearing once. The sequencing sample was made of peripheral blood. The receptors derive from a woman older than 75 with acute or convalescent COVID-19.

The chain recombines TRBV7-9 with TRBJ1-1; D is undetermined. Germline assignment: CDR1 SEHNR and CDR2 FQNEAQ (reference sequence). V shed 2 bases and J shed 1 base, with 14 bases lying between them. The CDR3 is 16 residues long. CDR3 DNA: TGTGCCAGCAGCTTAATCCCCCCTCGAGAGAACACTGAAGCTTTCTTT. This encodes CASSLIPPRENTEAFF.

The chain joins TRBV6-1 to TRBJ2-1; the match to TRBD1 covers 7 bases. V trimming: 8 bases; J trimming: 4 bases; junction bases outside the gene matches: 11. This CDR3 region has 15 residues. CDR1 and CDR2 from the germline V gene are MNHNS and SASEGT. The CDR3 DNA follows: TGTGCCAGCTCCCCAGGGGGAATCGGGTACAATGAGCAGTTCTTC. Translation: CASSPGGIGYNEQFF.

This clone has only a few counts. The chain carries TRBV7-9 and TRBJ2-5; D ambiguous. The germline V gene has CDR1 SEHNR and CDR2 FQNEAQ (reference sequence). The CDR3 has 11 amino acids. V lost 5 bases to trimming and J lost 4 bases, with 5 bases between them. The CDR3 protein is CASSLLETQYF. The CDR3 nucleotides read TGTGCCAGCAGCCTCTTAGAGACCCAGTACTTC.

The chain uses TRBV6-6 and TRBJ1-5, with D maybe TRBD1 (5 bases). The CDR3 is 13 amino acids. With 5 bases removed from V and 5 bases from J, the gap between germline ends came to 10 bases. CDR1 is MNHNY, CDR2 SVGAGI, per germline (reference sequence). In DNA, the CDR3 is TGTGCCAGCAGTCCCGAAGGGGATCAGCCCCAGCATTTT. This encodes CASSPEGDQPQHF.

V and J are TRBV28 and TRBJ1-5, with 9 bases lining up with TRBD1. The germline CDR1 and CDR2 sequences are MDHEN and SYDVKM. This CDR3 comprises 15 residues. The ends lost 6 bases at V and 4 bases at J; junction bases unmatched: 7. The CDR3 reads CASRTHRGPNQPQHF. CDR3 sequence (DNA): TGTGCCAGCAGGACCCACAGGGGGCCTAATCAGCCCCAGCATTTT.

The genes are TRBV7-9 and TRBJ2-3, with D perhaps TRBD2 (6 bases). CDR3 length: 15 amino acids. Per the germline V gene, CDR1 is SEHNR and CDR2 is FQNEAQ (reference sequence). V lost 6 bases and J lost 2, with 15 bases in between. The CDR3 DNA sequence: TGTGCCAGCAGTACCCGGGGAGGCGACACAGATACGCAGTATTTT. Its translation is CASSTRGGDTDTQYF.

The rearrangement uses TRBV10-2 and TRBJ2-3; 10 bases fit TRBD2. Germline V lookup: CDR1 WSHSY, CDR2 SAAADI. V lost 4 bases, J lost 10 bases, and 5 bases stayed unmatched. The CDR3 loop spans 13 amino acids. This chain's CDR3 is CASSVAGGPAQYF. The CDR3 DNA reads as TGCGCCAGCAGTGTAGCGGGGGGCCCGGCGCAGTATTTT.

This clone was counted once. The rearrangement links TRBV29-1 to TRBJ2-5, with 8 bases identical to TRBD2. After removal of 6 bases from V and 4 bases from J, the junction contained 7 bases not matched to a gene. Per germline, CDR1 SQVTM and CDR2 ANQGSEA. This CDR3 is built from 13 residues. In nucleotides, the CDR3 is TGCAGCGTCGGGCGGGGGGACGGAGAGACCCAGTACTTC. Its translation is CSVGRGDGETQYF.

The V and J genes are TRBV11-2 and TRBJ1-3; D call uncertain. Germline V gene lookup returns CDR1 SGHAT and CDR2 FQNNGV. V shed 2 bases and J shed 4 bases, with 12 bases lying between them. The CDR3 is 15 residues long. The CDR3 loop is CASSLQWQAGNTIYF. Written as DNA, the CDR3 is TGTGCCAGCAGCTTACAATGGCAGGCCGGAAACACCATATATTTT. The entire variable domain, with the rest obtained from reference TRBV11-2 and TRBJ1-3, is as follows: EAGVAQSPRYKIIEKRQSVAFWCNPISGHATLYWYQQILGQGPKLLIQFQNNGVVDDSQLPKDRFSAERLKGVDSTLKIQPAKLEDSAVYLCASSLQWQAGNTIYFGEGSWLTVV.

The genes are TRBV5-6 and TRBJ1-5, with D maybe TRBD1 (5 bases). Trimming removed 1 base from V and 7 bases from J, with 15 bases in between. CDR3 length equals 15 residues. Germline V gene data show CDR1 as SGHDT and CDR2 as YYEEEE. In DNA, the CDR3 is TGTGCCAGCAGCTTGTGGGGCGCCGCGGGGCAGCCCCAGCATTTT. As protein: CASSLWGAAGQPQHF. Looking up the rest from reference TRBV5-6 and TRBJ1-5 gives the full variable domain: DAGVTQSPTHLIKTRGQQVTLRCSPKSGHDTVSWYQQALGQGPQFIFQYYEEEERQRGNFPDRFSGHQFPNYSSELNVNALLLGDSALYLCASSLWGAAGQPQHFGDGTRLSIL.

V usage is TRBV27 and J usage is TRBJ2-1; D possibly corresponds to TRBD2 (5 bases). Deletions cut 4 bases from V and 12 bases from J, with 19 bases between. Germline V gene sequence: CDR1 MNHEY, CDR2 SMNVEV (reference sequence). CDR3 length: 14 amino acids. The CDR3 sequence: CASSSPPEMSGQFF. CDR3 nucleotides: TGTGCCAGCAGTTCCCCACCAGAGATGAGCGGGCAGTTCTTC.

The chain combines TRBV2 with TRBJ1-2; possibly TRBD1 for D (5 bases). The germline V gene encodes CDR1 SNHLY and CDR2 FYNNEI. The CDR3 loop spans 12 amino acids. Trimming pared 6 bases from V and 4 bases from J, leaving 9 bases between. The CDR3 DNA sequence: TGTGCCAGCAGGGACATCATCTATGGCTACACCTTC. Translated, it gives CASRDIIYGYTF.

This clone was observed a single time. V and J are TRBV19 and TRBJ1-1, with D hard to call. V lost 3 bases, J lost 4 bases, and 12 bases lay in between. Looked up from germline, CDR1 is LNHDA and CDR2 is SQIVND (reference sequence). This CDR3 contains 14 residues. The DNA for the CDR3 is TGTGCCAGTAGTATGGGCGGGGAGACCACTGAAGCTTTCTTT. Amino acid sequence: CASSMGGETTEAFF.

The chain combines TRBV6-2 or TRBV6-3 with TRBJ2-6; possible D gene TRBD1, 6 bases. Germline CDR1 reads MNHEY; CDR2 reads SVGEGT. V lost 4 bases, J lost 2 bases, and 9 bases lay in between. This CDR3 has 15 residues. CDR3 nucleotide sequence: TGTGCCAGCAGTTTTGAGGGGGCTGGGGCCAACGTCCTGACTTTC. Residues: CASSFEGAGANVLTF.

CDR3: CASSLSVPNYGYTF. CDR3 sequence (DNA): TGTGCCAGCAGCTTAAGCGTGCCAAACTATGGCTACACCTTC. The V call is TRBV7-2, the J call TRBJ1-2; no firm D call. The CDR3 sequence is 14 residues long. Trimming removed 2 bases from V and 2 bases from J, with 9 bases in between. Germline V gene sequence: CDR1 SGHTA, CDR2 FQGNSA.

V and J are TRBV10-3 and TRBJ2-7, with TRBD1 as a possible D gene (6 bases). The CDR3 length is 15 residues. CDR1 is ENHRY and CDR2 is SYGVKD in the germline V gene. Deletions cut 4 bases from V and 2 bases from J, with 15 bases between. CDR3 in DNA: TGTGCCATCAGTGGTGGGGGACAAGCTGCCTACGAGCAGTACTTC. It is translated as CAISGGGQAAYEQYF.

V usage is TRBV5-6 and J usage is TRBJ2-2; tentatively, D is TRBD1 (5 bases). Germline V gene sequence: CDR1 SGHDT, CDR2 YYEEEE. The CDR3 runs to 14 residues. Trimming removed 2 bases at V and 5 bases at J, with 10 bases between. The CDR3 DNA reads as TGTGCCAGCAGCTTCAGGGCTGGTACCGGGGAGCTGTTTTTT. This gives the protein CASSFRAGTGELFF.

This chain uses TRBV19 with TRBJ2-1; D unclear. The germline gives CDR1 LNHDA, CDR2 SQIVND (reference sequence). V was pared by 7 bases and J by 5 bases, with 15 bases between. This CDR3 comprises 14 residues. CDR3 coding DNA: TGTGCCAGTAAGGCCCAGCGAACAAACAATGAGCAGTTCTTC. Protein product: CASKAQRTNNEQFF.

This clone was counted a single time. V usage is TRBV24-1 and J usage is TRBJ2-7, with D perhaps TRBD1 (6 bases). CDR1 and CDR2 (germline): KGHDR, SFDVKD. V dropped 5 bases and J dropped 7 bases, with 11 bases sitting between them. CDR3 length equals 12 residues. CDR3 loop: CATSGAGEEQYF. In DNA, the CDR3 is TGTGCCACCAGTGGGGCAGGGGAGGAGCAGTACTTC.

The chain carries TRBV27 and TRBJ1-3; 8 bases agree with TRBD1. V shed 7 bases and J 2 bases; nucleotides not matched to a gene: 7. Looked up from germline, CDR1 is MNHEY and CDR2 is SMNVEV (reference sequence). The CDR3 covers 15 residues. As DNA, the CDR3 is TGTGCCAGCACCCCCACGGACAGGGCTGGAAACACCATATATTTT. Translating it yields CASTPTDRAGNTIYF.

The gene calls are TRBV2 and TRBJ1-5, with TRBD1 matching 10 bases. CDR1 SNHLY and CDR2 FYNNEI come from the germline V gene. V trimming: 5 bases; J trimming: 7 bases; junction bases outside the gene matches: 8. This CDR3 is built from 15 residues. The CDR3 bases are TGTGCCAGCAGTAGTGACAGGGGGCAATCCCAGCCCCAGCATTTT. Its protein is CASSSDRGQSQPQHF.

The chain recombines TRBV9 with TRBJ2-5; tentatively, D is TRBD2 (6 bases). This CDR3 comprises 14 residues. V shed 4 bases and J shed 1 base, with 11 bases lying between them. Looked up from germline, CDR1 is SGDLS and CDR2 is YYNGEE. The CDR3 nucleotides read TGTGCCAGCAGCCCAGGACTAACCCAAGAGACCCAGTACTTC. It is translated as CASSPGLTQETQYF.

This chain connects TRBV2 to TRBJ1-6; D is undetermined. The CDR3 loop spans 14 amino acids. The V gene's germline CDR1 is SNHLY and CDR2 FYNNEI. V was shortened by 3 bases and J by 7 bases, with 10 bases between the two germline ends. For the CDR3, the DNA is TGTGCCAGCAGTGACACGGAGTCGAATTCACCCCTCCACTTT. It translates to CASSDTESNSPLHF.